The clone carrying this TCR beta chain has a count of ten or more. What it binds is not known. The record originates from a study of T cells in Graves' hyperthyroidism and ophthalmopathy. RNA transcripts were the template for amplifying TCR beta CDR3 regions. A first-round RT-PCR of the TCR CDR3 used the HTBI primer set. TCRdb called the multiplex PCR reads again in MiXCR, with one record for every CDR3 protein. The sample carries under 350,000 distinct CDR3 sequences, around 23% recorded once. No ophthalmopathy progression within 18 months constituted stable Graves' hyperthyroidism. Lactation, pregnancy, other autoimmune disease or uncontrolled infection excluded patients. Germline loops: CDR1 SGHTA, CDR2 FQGNSA. V was trimmed by 1 base and J by 0 bases, leaving 16 bases between them. The length of the CDR3 is 18 residues. Overall study findings and caveats: Model-based prediction identified ophthalmopathy a median roughly 5.9 months prior to its onset. Most thyroid clonotypes expanded above 0.001 were also detected in blood.

This sequence joins TRBV7-2 and TRBJ1-5, with D unclear. Input material: blood. The TCR originated in a woman aged 45-60 years with Graves' hyperthyroidism. The CDR3 bases are TGTGCCAGCAGCTTAGTCGGGGTTCGCTCCGTTAGCAATCAGCCCCAGCATTTT. This codes for CASSLVGVRSVSNQPQHF.